The rows below give T cell receptor beta chains drawn from one sample of a study of shared clonotypes between healthy human individuals. The data were produced by immunoSEQ multiplex PCR, yet TCRdb's version contains in-frame clones alone and is incomplete. The data show around 430,000 clones, roughly 77% seen once. The specimen sequenced was PBMCs. The receptors originated from a woman between 35 and 50 years old in good health. Some clones in this sample may be carry-over from other donors' samples. CDR3s include the opening cysteine and the closing phenylalanine or tryptophan. The D gene is left open where the match is weak. The size field is filled for only some rows; it gives once, few, many or a size class.

D gene,J gene,clone size,V gene,CDR3 DNA,CDR3 protein
TRBD1,TRBJ1-1,NA,TRBV7-2,TGTGCCAGCAGCTTACAGGGGGTGGGGAACACTGAAGCTTTCTTT,CASSLQGVGNTEAFF
NA,TRBJ1-3,NA,TRBV4-1,TGCGCCAGCAGCCAAACTTTCGGAGCTGGAAACACCATATATTTT,CASSQTFGAGNTIYF
TRBD1,TRBJ2-5,NA,TRBV7-9,TGTGCCAGCAGCTTAAGGACAGGGGGCGCAGAGACCCAGTACTTC,CASSLRTGGAETQYF
NA,TRBJ1-3,few,TRBV7-9,TGTGCCAGCAGCTCTGGAAACACCATATATTTT,CASSSGNTIYF
NA,TRBJ2-3,NA,TRBV4-1,TGCGCCAGCAGCCCGCCAGGGGCGCGTTCAGATACGCAGTATTTT,CASSPPGARSDTQYF
NA,TRBJ2-7,NA,TRBV28,TGTGCCAGCAGTTTCCGACAGCACTCCTACGAGCAGTACTTC,CASSFRQHSYEQYF
NA,TRBJ1-5,NA,TRBV28,TGTGCCAGCAGTTTACAGGGTATCGGTTTTTCGGCCAATCAGCCCCAGCATTTT,CASSLQGIGFSANQPQHF
NA,TRBJ2-7,few,TRBV4-2,TGTGCCAGCAGCCAATCTTTCGTGCGGGGCAGCTCCTACGAGCAGTACTTC,CASSQSFVRGSSYEQYF
TRBD2,TRBJ2-3,NA,TRBV28,TGTGCCAGCAGCCCTCCGGGACTAGCGGGAGAAGATACGCAGTATTTT,CASSPPGLAGEDTQYF
TRBD2,TRBJ2-3,NA,TRBV5-1,TGCGCCAGCAGCTCAGGACTAGCGACCCCTAGCACAGATACGCAGTATTTT,CASSSGLATPSTDTQYF
TRBD1,TRBJ1-2,NA,TRBV10-3,TGTGCCATCAGTGATCCAGGGGGCGGATTGATTAACTATGGCTACACCTTC,CAISDPGGGLINYGYTF
TRBD2,TRBJ2-7,few,TRBV2,TGTGCCAGCAGTGTTCAAGCGGGACCCTACGAGCAGTACTTC,CASSVQAGPYEQYF
NA,TRBJ2-3,once,TRBV29-1,TGCAGCGTTGTCCCCAGGGCGAGTTCAGATACGCAGTATTTT,CSVVPRASSDTQYF
TRBD1,TRBJ1-1,NA,TRBV10-3,TGTGCCATCAGTGATTCCAGGGGGAGCCGGGACACTGAAGCTTTCTTT,CAISDSRGSRDTEAFF
NA,TRBJ2-2,NA,TRBV7-6,TGTGCCAGCAGCTTAGTGGGGGGCGGCGTCGCCGGGGAGCTGTTTTTT,CASSLVGGGVAGELFF
NA,TRBJ2-3,NA,TRBV7-9,TGTGCCAGCAGCGGCATAAGGGAGAGGGTCACAGATACGCAGTATTTT,CASSGIRERVTDTQYF
NA,TRBJ1-2,few,TRBV1,TGCACCAGCAGCCCCGGGGGCTACACCTTC,CTSSPGGYTF
NA,TRBJ1-2,few,TRBV10-3,TGTGCCATCAGCCTAGACGGCAACTATGGCTACACCTTC,CAISLDGNYGYTF
NA,TRBJ2-7,NA,TRBV7-2,TGTGCCAGCAGCTTCGACCCTACTAGTTCCTACGAGCAGTACTTC,CASSFDPTSSYEQYF
TRBD1,TRBJ1-3,NA,TRBV5-1,TGCGCCAGCAGCTTGAATACCGGGACAGCTGGAAACACCATATATTTT,CASSLNTGTAGNTIYF
NA,TRBJ2-1,NA,TRBV5-1,TGCGCCAGCAGCTTAGGCAACCACAATGAGCAGTTCTTC,CASSLGNHNEQFF
TRBD1,TRBJ1-1,NA,TRBV11-2,TGTGCCAGCAGCTTAAGGACAGGGGGGAGGGCTGAAGCTTTCTTT,CASSLRTGGRAEAFF